The T cell receptor beta chain described here comes from a study of blood T cell repertoires in COVID-19. As for the study in general: Donors in the United States, Italy and Spain gave samples during acute or convalescent COVID-19.

V lost 5 bases and J 9 bases, leaving 20 bases between the germline ends. The length of the CDR3 is 15 residues. Germline CDR1 and CDR2: LNHDA and SQIVND (reference sequence). Clones were sequenced by immunoSEQ multiplex PCR, and TCRdb holds only the in-frame ones, with some missing. The data show about 160,000 clones, 86% seen once. The genes are TRBV19 and TRBJ1-5; TRBD1 might be the D (5 bases). The sequence came from a man between 65 and 85 years old with acute or convalescent COVID-19. Material: peripheral blood. CDR3: CASSPADMPPSPQHF. The CDR3 nucleotides read TGTGCCAGTAGTCCCGCGGACATGCCCCCGTCGCCCCAGCATTTT.